Following are 8 T cell receptor beta chains from one sample sequenced in a study of shared clonotypes between healthy human individuals. Only in-frame clones appear in the TCRdb table, and some are missing; sequencing was by immunoSEQ multiplex PCR. The sample lists under 1,100,000 clones; 70% to 80% were seen once. The sample comprised memory CD4+ T cells sorted from blood. Indicated subset: CD45RA-negative fraction. These receptors originate from a man aged 18-30 years in good health.

The chain combines TRBV6-5 with TRBJ1-3; D is uncertain. Per germline, CDR1 MNHEY and CDR2 SVGAGI. V was pared by 5 bases and J by 4 bases, with 12 bases between. There are 14 residues in the CDR3. The DNA of the CDR3 is TGTGCCAGCAGTGCTCGTTCAGCCGGAAACACCATATATTTT. This translates into CASSARSAGNTIYF.

This clone has more than one count but fewer than ten. V and J are TRBV5-4 and TRBJ2-2, with 14 positions matching TRBD2. The V and J ends lost 5 bases and 4 bases, in that order; junction bases with no gene match: 10. The CDR3 is made up of 18 amino acids. CDR1 is SGHNT, CDR2 YYREEE, per germline (reference sequence). The CDR3 DNA reads as TGTGCCAGCAGGGCCGGGACTAGCGGGGGATGGGGCACCGGGGAGCTGTTTTTT. It encodes CASRAGTSGGWGTGELFF.

The rearrangement joins TRBV4-3 to TRBJ2-3; D unresolved. The CDR3 is made up of 13 amino acids. V was shortened by 4 bases and J by 4 bases, with 9 bases between the two germline ends. Germline V lookup: CDR1 LGHNA, CDR2 YSLEER. This CDR3 is CASSLSRADTQYF. The DNA for the CDR3 is TGCGCCAGCAGCCTGAGTAGAGCAGATACGCAGTATTTT.

V gene TRBV28 combines with J gene TRBJ2-5; 10 bases agree with TRBD2. The CDR3 length is 17 residues. The trim removed 6 bases at V and 7 bases at J, leaving 17 bases unmatched. The germline CDR1 and CDR2 sequences are MDHEN and SYDVKM. Here the CDR3 DNA reads TGTGCCAGCAGGGAAGCGGGGGGGGCATCCGCTTTAGGGACCCAGTACTTC. This encodes CASREAGGASALGTQYF. Using reference TRBV28 and TRBJ2-5 for the parts outside the CDR3, the full variable domain is DVKVTQSSRYLVKRTGEKVFLECVQDMDHENMFWYRQDPGLGLRLIYFSYDVKMKEKGDIPEGYSVSREKKERFSLILESASTNQTSMYLCASREAGGASALGTQYFGPGTRLLVL.

Regarding this clone: With a much larger clone just one base away, this may be a read error. This rearrangement joins TRBV5-4 to TRBJ2-1; D unresolved. The CDR3 runs to 11 residues. Looked up from germline, CDR1 is SGHNT and CDR2 is YYREEE (reference sequence). Trimming took off 4 bases at V and 4 bases at J, with 3 bases between the two ends. In DNA, the CDR3 is TGTGCCAGCAGCCTGTACAATGAGCAGTTCTTC. Amino acid sequence: CASSLYNEQFF.

In the case of this clone: Other nucleotide sequences in the sample specify the same CDR3. The J gene is TRBJ2-1, the V gene TRBV14, with 8 positions matching TRBD2. From germline, CDR1 is SGHDN and CDR2 FVKESK. Trimming at V came to 2 bases and at J to 4 bases, leaving 4 bases not matched to a gene. CDR3 length equals 15 residues. CDR3 amino acids: CASSQLTGGYNEQFF. The CDR3 DNA reads TGTGCCAGCAGCCAACTAACGGGAGGGTACAATGAGCAGTTCTTC.

The chain joins TRBV11-3 to TRBJ2-1, with 11 positions matching TRBD2. V gave up 5 bases and J gave up 6 bases; unmatched junction bases: 3. CDR3 size: 14 residues. Germline V lookup: CDR1 SGHNT, CDR2 YENEEA. CDR3 sequence (DNA): TGTGCCAGCAGCCAACTAGCGGGGGCCAATGAGCAGTTCTTC. Amino acids: CASSQLAGANEQFF.

This chain connects TRBV5-6 to TRBJ1-2, with TRBD1 as a possible D gene (5 bases). V was cut by 3 bases and J by 4 bases, with 13 bases left in between. The CDR3 loop spans 14 amino acids. Germline CDR1 is SGHDT and CDR2 is YYEEEE. The CDR3 region has the DNA TGTGCCAGCAGCTGGGACCGACCAGTCTATGGCTACACCTTC. Translating it yields CASSWDRPVYGYTF.